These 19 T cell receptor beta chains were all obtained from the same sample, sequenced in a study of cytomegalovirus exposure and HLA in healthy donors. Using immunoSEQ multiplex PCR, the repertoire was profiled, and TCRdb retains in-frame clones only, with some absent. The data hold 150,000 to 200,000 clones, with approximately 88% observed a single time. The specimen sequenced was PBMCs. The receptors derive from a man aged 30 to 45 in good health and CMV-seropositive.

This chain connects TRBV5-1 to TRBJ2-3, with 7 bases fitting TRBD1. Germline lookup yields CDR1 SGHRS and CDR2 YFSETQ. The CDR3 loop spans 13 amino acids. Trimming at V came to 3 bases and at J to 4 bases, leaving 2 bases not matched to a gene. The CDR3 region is CASSWQGADTQYF. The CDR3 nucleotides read TGCGCCAGCAGCTGGCAGGGGGCAGATACGCAGTATTTT.

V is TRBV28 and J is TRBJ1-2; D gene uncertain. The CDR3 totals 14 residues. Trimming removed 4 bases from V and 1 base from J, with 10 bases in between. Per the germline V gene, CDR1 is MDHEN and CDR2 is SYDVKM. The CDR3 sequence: CASSSPSRNYGYTF. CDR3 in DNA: TGTGCCAGCAGTTCGCCCTCGCGTAACTATGGCTACACCTTC.

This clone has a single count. CDR3 coding DNA: TGCGCCAGCAGCCCCTTGGCGGGGGAAAACACCGGGGAGCTGTTTTTT. It is translated as CASSPLAGENTGELFF. The rearrangement links TRBV5-1 to TRBJ2-2; 7 nucleotides line up with TRBD2. The CDR3 contains 16 residues. Germline CDR1 SGHRS, CDR2 YFSETQ. V shed 4 bases and J 2 bases; nucleotides not matched to a gene: 8.

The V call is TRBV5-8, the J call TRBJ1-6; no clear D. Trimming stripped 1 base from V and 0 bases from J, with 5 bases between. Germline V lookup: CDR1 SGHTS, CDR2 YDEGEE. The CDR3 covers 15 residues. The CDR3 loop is CASSLRSSYNSPLHF. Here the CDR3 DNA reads TGTGCCAGCAGCTTGCGGAGCTCCTATAATTCACCCCTCCACTTT.

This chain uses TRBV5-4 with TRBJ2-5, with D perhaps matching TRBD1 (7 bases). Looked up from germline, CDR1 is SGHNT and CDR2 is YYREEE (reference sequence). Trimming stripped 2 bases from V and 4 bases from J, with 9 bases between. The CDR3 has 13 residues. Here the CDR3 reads CASSFQGGETQYF. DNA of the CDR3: TGTGCCAGCAGCTTCCAGGGGGGAGAGACCCAGTACTTC.

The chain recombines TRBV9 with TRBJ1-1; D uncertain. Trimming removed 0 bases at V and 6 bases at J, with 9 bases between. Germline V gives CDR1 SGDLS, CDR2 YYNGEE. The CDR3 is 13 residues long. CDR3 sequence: CASSVGRDSEAFF. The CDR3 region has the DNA TGTGCCAGCAGCGTAGGACGGGATTCTGAAGCTTTCTTT.

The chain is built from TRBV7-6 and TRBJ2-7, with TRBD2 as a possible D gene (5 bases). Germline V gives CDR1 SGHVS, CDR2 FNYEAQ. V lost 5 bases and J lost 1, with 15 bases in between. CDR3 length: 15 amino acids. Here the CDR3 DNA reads TGTGCCAGCAGCCTCCTCAGCGGACTTTCCTACGAGCAGTACTTC. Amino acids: CASSLLSGLSYEQYF.

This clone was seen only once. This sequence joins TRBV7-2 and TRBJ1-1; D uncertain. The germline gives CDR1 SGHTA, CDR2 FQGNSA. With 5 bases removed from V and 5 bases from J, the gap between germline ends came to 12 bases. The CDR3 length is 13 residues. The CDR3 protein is CASSPQPSTEAFF. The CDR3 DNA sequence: TGTGCCAGCAGCCCTCAACCGAGTACTGAAGCTTTCTTT. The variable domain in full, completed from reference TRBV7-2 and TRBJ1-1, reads GAGVSQSPSNKVTEKGKDVELRCDPISGHTALYWYRQSLGQGLEFLIYFQGNSAPDKSGLPSDRFSAERTGGSVSTLTIQRTQQEDSAVYLCASSPQPSTEAFFGQGTRLTVV.

CDR3 coding DNA: TGTGCCAGCACACAGGGACCCGCTAATGAAAAACTGTTTTTT. Its translation: CASTQGPANEKLFF. The J gene is TRBJ1-4, the V gene TRBV28; maybe TRBD1 (6 bases). This CDR3 has 14 residues. Germline V gene lookup returns CDR1 MDHEN and CDR2 SYDVKM. V gave up 7 bases and J gave up 3 bases, with 12 bases separating them.

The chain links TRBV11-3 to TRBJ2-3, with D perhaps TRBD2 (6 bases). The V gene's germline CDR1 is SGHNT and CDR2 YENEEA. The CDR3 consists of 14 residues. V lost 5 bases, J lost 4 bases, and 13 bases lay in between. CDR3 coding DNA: TGTGCCAGCAGCAGGCTCGGGAGTGCAGATACGCAGTATTTT. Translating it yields CASSRLGSADTQYF. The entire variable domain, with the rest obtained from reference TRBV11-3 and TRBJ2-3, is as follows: EAGVVQSPRYKIIEKKQPVAFWCNPISGHNTLYWYLQNLGQGPELLIRYENEEAVDDSQLPKDRFSAERLKGVDSTLKIQPAELGDSAVYLCASSRLGSADTQYFGPGTRLTVL.

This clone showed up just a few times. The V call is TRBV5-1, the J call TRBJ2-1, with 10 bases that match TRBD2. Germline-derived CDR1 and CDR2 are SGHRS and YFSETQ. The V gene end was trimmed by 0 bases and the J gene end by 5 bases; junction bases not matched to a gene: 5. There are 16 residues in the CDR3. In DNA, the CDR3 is TGCGCCAGCAGCTTGGGACCTGGACTAGCGGACAATGAGCAGTTCTTC. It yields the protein CASSLGPGLADNEQFF.

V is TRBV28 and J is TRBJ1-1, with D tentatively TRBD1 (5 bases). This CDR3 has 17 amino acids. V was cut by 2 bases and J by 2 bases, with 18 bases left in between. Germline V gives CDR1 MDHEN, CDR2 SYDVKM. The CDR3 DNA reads TGTGCCAGCAGTTTAGGATTCGGGGGTAGGACCAACACTGAAGCTTTCTTT. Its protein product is CASSLGFGGRTNTEAFF.

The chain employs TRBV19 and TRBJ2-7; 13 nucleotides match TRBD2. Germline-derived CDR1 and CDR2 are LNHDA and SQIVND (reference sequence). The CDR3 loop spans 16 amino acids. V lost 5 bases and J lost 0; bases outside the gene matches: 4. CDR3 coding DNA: TGTGCCAGTAGTCCATGGACTAGCGGGAGCTCCTACGAGCAGTACTTC. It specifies CASSPWTSGSSYEQYF.

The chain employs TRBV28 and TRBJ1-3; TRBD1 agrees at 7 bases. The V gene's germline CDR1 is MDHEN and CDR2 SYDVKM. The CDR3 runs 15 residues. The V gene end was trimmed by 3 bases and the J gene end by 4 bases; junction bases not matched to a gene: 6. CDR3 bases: TGTGCCAGCAGTTTGGAGGGGGCGGACGGAAACACCATATATTTT. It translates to CASSLEGADGNTIYF. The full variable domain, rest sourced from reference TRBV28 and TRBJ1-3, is DVKVTQSSRYLVKRTGEKVFLECVQDMDHENMFWYRQDPGLGLRLIYFSYDVKMKEKGDIPEGYSVSREKKERFSLILESASTNQTSMYLCASSLEGADGNTIYFGEGSWLTVV.

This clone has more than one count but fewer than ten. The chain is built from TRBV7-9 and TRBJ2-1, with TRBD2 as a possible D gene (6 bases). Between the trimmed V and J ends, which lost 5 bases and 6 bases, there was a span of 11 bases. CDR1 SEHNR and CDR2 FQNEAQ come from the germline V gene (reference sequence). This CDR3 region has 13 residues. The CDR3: CASSPKAGNEQFF. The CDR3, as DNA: TGTGCCAGCAGCCCCAAAGCGGGCAATGAGCAGTTCTTC.

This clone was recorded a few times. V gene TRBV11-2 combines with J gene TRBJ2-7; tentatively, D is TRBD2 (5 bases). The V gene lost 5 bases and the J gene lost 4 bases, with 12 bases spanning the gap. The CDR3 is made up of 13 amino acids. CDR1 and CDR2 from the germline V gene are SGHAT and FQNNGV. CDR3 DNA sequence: TGTGCCAGCAGCCCACTGGGCGGGTACGAGCAGTACTTC. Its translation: CASSPLGGYEQYF. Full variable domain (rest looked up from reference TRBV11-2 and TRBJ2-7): EAGVAQSPRYKIIEKRQSVAFWCNPISGHATLYWYQQILGQGPKLLIQFQNNGVVDDSQLPKDRFSAERLKGVDSTLKIQPAKLEDSAVYLCASSPLGGYEQYFGPGTRLTVT.

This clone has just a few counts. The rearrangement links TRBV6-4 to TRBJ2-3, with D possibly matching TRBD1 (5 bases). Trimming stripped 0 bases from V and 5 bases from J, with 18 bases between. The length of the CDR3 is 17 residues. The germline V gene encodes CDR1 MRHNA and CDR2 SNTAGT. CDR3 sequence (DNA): TGTGCCAGCAGTGACTCCTCTGACCTTAGGGGCAAAGATACGCAGTATTTT. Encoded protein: CASSDSSDLRGKDTQYF.

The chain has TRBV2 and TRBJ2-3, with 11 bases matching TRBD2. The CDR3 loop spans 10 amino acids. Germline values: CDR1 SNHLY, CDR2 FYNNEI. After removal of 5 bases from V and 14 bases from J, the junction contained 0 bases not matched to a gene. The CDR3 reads CASSTSGRYF. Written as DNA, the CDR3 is TGTGCCAGCAGTACTAGCGGGAGGTATTTT.

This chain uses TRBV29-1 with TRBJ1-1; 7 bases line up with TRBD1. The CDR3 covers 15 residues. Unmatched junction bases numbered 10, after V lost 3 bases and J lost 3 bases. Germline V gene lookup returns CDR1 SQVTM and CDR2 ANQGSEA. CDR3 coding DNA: TGCAGCGTTGAGGGGCCTACAGGGGCTGACACTGAAGCTTTCTTT. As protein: CSVEGPTGADTEAFF.